This is a list of T cell receptor beta chains from one sample in a study of cytomegalovirus exposure and HLA in healthy donors. The assay was immunoSEQ multiplex PCR, and TCRdb's table has in-frame clones only and misses some. Altogether approximately 300,000 clones are present, around 80% being singletons, with the ten largest covering about 0.3%. The specimen was PBMCs. The receptor set was obtained from a girl aged 2 to 10 in good health and CMV-seronegative. Both conserved end residues are part of each CDR3. A D gene is named only where the DNA matches it firmly. Rows give clone size only sometimes, using once, few, many, or a class for an expanded clone.

size: -
V: TRBV6-6
J: TRBJ2-2
D: TRBD1
CDR3: CASRQGARVGELFF
DNA: TGTGCCAGCAGACAGGGGGCACGGGTGGGGGAGCTGTTTTTT

size: -
V: TRBV7-9
J: TRBJ1-3
D: TRBD1
CDR3: CASSSQGKDGNTIYF
DNA: TGTGCCAGCAGCTCACAGGGGAAGGATGGAAACACCATATATTTT

size: -
V: TRBV6-5
J: TRBJ1-6
D: -
CDR3: CASSSWAQDSPLHF
DNA: TGTGCCAGCAGCAGCTGGGCCCAGGATTCACCCCTCCACTTT

size: -
V: TRBV2
J: TRBJ2-3
D: TRBD2
CDR3: CARTDTSGGPNTQYF
DNA: TGTGCCAGGACAGACACTAGCGGGGGCCCAAATACGCAGTATTTT

size: -
V: TRBV2
J: TRBJ1-2
D: -
CDR3: CASSEFQTGLNYGYTF
DNA: TGTGCCAGCAGTGAATTTCAAACAGGGTTGAACTATGGCTACACCTTC

size: -
V: TRBV13
J: TRBJ2-3
D: -
CDR3: CASSPPRGDTQYF
DNA: TGTGCCAGCAGCCCCCCCCGGGGAGATACGCAGTATTTT

size: -
V: TRBV4-1
J: TRBJ1-6
D: -
CDR3: CASSQAQNSPLHF
DNA: TGCGCCAGCAGCCAAGCGCAGAATTCACCCCTCCACTTT

size: -
V: TRBV5-1
J: TRBJ2-7
D: -
CDR3: CASSSREDSDYTYEQYF
DNA: TGCGCCAGCAGCTCCCGAGAGGACAGTGACTATACCTACGAGCAGTACTTC

size: -
V: TRBV7-9
J: TRBJ1-6
D: -
CDR3: CASSEGGSYNSPLHF
DNA: TGTGCCAGCAGCGAAGGAGGGAGTTATAATTCACCCCTCCACTTT

size: -
V: TRBV27
J: TRBJ2-7
D: TRBD2
CDR3: CASKSPGLGGEQYF
DNA: TGTGCCAGCAAGTCACCGGGACTAGGAGGCGAGCAGTACTTC

size: -
V: TRBV27
J: TRBJ1-2
D: TRBD1
CDR3: CASSLGQGARGGYTF
DNA: TGTGCCAGCAGTTTAGGACAGGGGGCGCGAGGTGGCTACACCTTC

size: -
V: TRBV9
J: TRBJ2-5
D: -
CDR3: CASSARTVVEETQYF
DNA: TGTGCCAGCAGCGCGAGGACAGTGGTAGAAGAGACCCAGTACTTC

size: -
V: TRBV28
J: TRBJ2-7
D: -
CDR3: CASSLAGAGSYEQYF
DNA: TGTGCCAGCAGTTTAGCGGGGGCTGGGTCGTACGAGCAGTACTTC

size: -
V: TRBV9
J: TRBJ2-7
D: TRBD2
CDR3: CASSVGPTTRGSGYEQYF
DNA: TGTGCCAGCAGCGTAGGACCCACGACTAGGGGTAGCGGGTACGAGCAGTACTTC

size: -
V: TRBV10-3
J: TRBJ2-7
D: TRBD2
CDR3: CAISNHIDRDTATSGSFFGYEQYF
DNA: TGTGCCATCAGTAACCATATCGACCGGGACACCGCAACTAGCGGGAGTTTTTTCGGCTACGAGCAGTACTTC

size: -
V: TRBV28
J: TRBJ2-5
D: TRBD2
CDR3: CASSPPGLAGKWTQYF
DNA: TGTGCCAGCAGTCCACCGGGACTAGCGGGAAAATGGACCCAGTACTTC

size: -
V: TRBV23-1
J: TRBJ2-2
D: TRBD1
CDR3: CASSHPGGGTGELFF
DNA: TGCGCCAGCAGTCACCCAGGGGGCGGTACCGGGGAGCTGTTTTTT

size: -
V: TRBV27
J: TRBJ2-2
D: -
CDR3: CASSLRGTGELFF
DNA: TGTGCCAGCAGTTTAAGAGGGACCGGGGAGCTGTTTTTT

size: few
V: TRBV4-1
J: TRBJ1-2
D: -
CDR3: CASSQDPPPGNYGYTF
DNA: TGCGCCAGCAGCCAAGACCCCCCGCCAGGGAACTATGGCTACACCTTC

size: -
V: TRBV29-1
J: TRBJ2-7
D: TRBD1
CDR3: CSVEQGQGTYEQYF
DNA: TGCAGCGTTGAACAGGGACAGGGTACCTACGAGCAGTACTTC

size: -
V: TRBV6-1
J: TRBJ1-2
D: -
CDR3: CASSEWGRGGRTNYGYTF
DNA: TGTGCCAGCAGTGAATGGGGTAGGGGTGGGCGGACTAACTATGGCTACACCTTC

size: -
V: TRBV9
J: TRBJ2-3
D: TRBD2
CDR3: CASSTRPLVSGAPSDTQYF
DNA: TGTGCCAGCAGCACCCGACCGTTGGTGAGCGGGGCCCCCTCTGATACGCAGTATTTT

size: once
V: TRBV29-1
J: TRBJ2-3
D: -
CDR3: CSVGRLVSTDTQYF
DNA: TGCAGCGTTGGCCGACTAGTGAGCACAGATACGCAGTATTTT

size: -
V: TRBV5-1
J: TRBJ1-1
D: TRBD1
CDR3: CASRTGPPSMNTEAFF
DNA: TGCGCCAGCAGGACAGGGCCCCCATCCATGAACACTGAAGCTTTCTTT

size: -
V: TRBV5-6
J: TRBJ2-2
D: TRBD1
CDR3: CASSLVDRVTGELFF
DNA: TGTGCCAGCAGCTTGGTAGACAGGGTCACCGGGGAGCTGTTTTTT

size: -
V: TRBV9
J: TRBJ1-2
D: -
CDR3: CASSPTGHHGYTF
DNA: TGTGCCAGCAGCCCTACAGGACACCATGGCTACACCTTC

size: -
V: TRBV7-3
J: TRBJ2-1
D: -
CDR3: CASSPRAATGYNEQFF
DNA: TGTGCCAGCAGCCCGCGAGCGGCTACGGGGTACAATGAGCAGTTCTTC

size: -
V: TRBV4-2
J: TRBJ2-1
D: TRBD2
CDR3: CASSQPAGLAGGARYEQFF
DNA: TGTGCCAGCAGCCAGCCGGCCGGGCTAGCGGGAGGTGCTAGGTATGAGCAGTTCTTC

size: -
V: TRBV27
J: TRBJ2-2
D: -
CDR3: CASSLRRGVEAGELFF
DNA: TGTGCCAGCAGTTTGCGCAGGGGTGTCGAGGCCGGGGAGCTGTTTTTT

size: -
V: TRBV11-2
J: TRBJ2-2
D: -
CDR3: CASTVNGVAVNTGELFF
DNA: TGTGCCAGCACCGTTAATGGAGTAGCGGTTAACACCGGGGAGCTGTTTTTT

size: few
V: TRBV28
J: TRBJ1-6
D: -
CDR3: CASSLSVESISPLHF
DNA: TGTGCCAGCAGTTTATCGGTGGAGTCTATATCACCCCTCCACTTT

size: -
V: TRBV4-1
J: TRBJ2-7
D: TRBD1
CDR3: CASSLGDRPSYEQYF
DNA: TGCGCCAGCAGCCTCGGGGACAGGCCCAGCTACGAGCAGTACTTC

size: -
V: TRBV9
J: TRBJ2-1
D: -
CDR3: CASTVADSYNEQFF
DNA: TGTGCCAGCACGGTAGCGGACTCCTACAATGAGCAGTTCTTC

size: once
V: TRBV11-2
J: TRBJ1-1
D: TRBD1
CDR3: CASSPRTGVGTEALF
DNA: TGTGCCAGCAGCCCCAGGACAGGGGTGGGGACTGAAGCTCTCTTT

size: -
V: TRBV4-1
J: TRBJ2-1
D: TRBD1
CDR3: CASSYRTGPDNEQFF
DNA: TGCGCCAGCAGCTATCGGACAGGTCCCGACAATGAGCAGTTCTTC

size: -
V: TRBV7-6
J: TRBJ1-6
D: -
CDR3: CASSPRIRPGESPLHF
DNA: TGTGCCAGCAGCCCCCGCATAAGACCAGGGGAGTCACCCCTCCACTTT

size: -
V: TRBV5-6
J: TRBJ2-7
D: TRBD1
CDR3: CASRGDRRAYEQYF
DNA: TGTGCCAGCAGGGGGGACAGGAGGGCCTACGAGCAGTACTTC

size: few
V: TRBV7-6
J: TRBJ2-1
D: TRBD2
CDR3: CASSLLTSGNEQFF
DNA: TGTGCCAGCAGCTTACTGACTAGCGGGAATGAGCAGTTCTTC

size: once
V: TRBV28
J: TRBJ1-5
D: -
CDR3: CASSFSGGAYQPQHF
DNA: TGTGCCAGCAGTTTTTCGGGGGGCGCGTATCAGCCCCAGCATTTT

size: -
V: TRBV11-2
J: TRBJ2-7
D: -
CDR3: CASSYLARHEQYF
DNA: TGTGCCAGCAGCTACCTAGCGAGGCACGAGCAGTACTTC

size: -
V: TRBV6-1
J: TRBJ2-3
D: TRBD2
CDR3: CASSDPPGLGADTQYF
DNA: TGTGCCAGCAGTGATCCCCCGGGACTAGGGGCAGATACGCAGTATTTT

size: -
V: TRBV29-1
J: TRBJ1-1
D: -
CDR3: CSVLGYRRTEAFF
DNA: TGCAGCGTCCTTGGGTACAGGAGAACTGAAGCTTTCTTT

size: -
V: TRBV2
J: TRBJ1-2
D: -
CDR3: CASSEDRVGGYTF
DNA: TGTGCCAGCAGTGAAGACAGGGTAGGAGGCTACACCTTC

size: few
V: TRBV28
J: TRBJ2-5
D: TRBD2
CDR3: CASSTGLAGVWKETQYF
DNA: TGTGCCAGCAGTACGGGACTAGCGGGAGTCTGGAAAGAGACCCAGTACTTC

size: -
V: TRBV5-1
J: TRBJ2-7
D: -
CDR3: CASSLTGLADTYEQYF
DNA: TGCGCCAGCAGCTTGACTGGGCTAGCCGATACCTACGAGCAGTACTTC

size: -
V: TRBV4-2
J: TRBJ2-5
D: TRBD2
CDR3: CASSHPSGGAGETQYF
DNA: TGTGCCAGCAGCCACCCTAGCGGGGGGGCCGGGGAGACCCAGTACTTC

size: -
V: TRBV9
J: TRBJ2-2
D: TRBD2
CDR3: CASQLGGAGELFF
DNA: TGTGCCAGCCAGTTGGGAGGGGCCGGGGAGCTGTTTTTT

size: few
V: TRBV5-1
J: TRBJ2-5
D: -
CDR3: CASSLGEIQETQYF
DNA: TGCGCCAGCAGCTTGGGCGAAATACAAGAGACCCAGTACTTC

size: -
V: TRBV11-2
J: TRBJ1-1
D: TRBD1
CDR3: CASSLTTTGRIANTEAFF
DNA: TGTGCCAGCAGCTTGACCACGACAGGGCGGATAGCGAACACTGAAGCTTTCTTT

size: -
V: TRBV2
J: TRBJ1-5
D: -
CDR3: CASTTGLGNQPQHF
DNA: TGTGCCAGCACGACGGGGTTAGGCAATCAGCCCCAGCATTTT

size: -
V: TRBV27
J: TRBJ1-3
D: -
CDR3: CASSLTAQGSGNTIYF
DNA: TGTGCCAGCAGTTTAACAGCACAGGGCTCTGGAAACACCATATATTTT

size: -
V: TRBV2
J: TRBJ2-1
D: -
CDR3: CASSEMDNSYNEQFF
DNA: TGTGCCAGCAGCGAAATGGACAACTCCTACAATGAGCAGTTCTTC

size: once
V: TRBV9
J: TRBJ2-3
D: TRBD2
CDR3: CASSSSSGVSSTDTQYF
DNA: TGTGCCAGCAGCTCTTCTAGCGGGGTTTCTAGCACAGATACGCAGTATTTT

size: -
V: TRBV5-1
J: TRBJ2-2
D: -
CDR3: CASGPYRGYGGELFF
DNA: TGCGCCAGCGGGCCCTACCGGGGATACGGCGGGGAGCTGTTTTTT